This is a list of T cell receptor beta chains from one sample in a study of OX40 agonist ivuxolimab in advanced cancers. Here immunoSEQ multiplex PCR was the method, and the copy in TCRdb shows in-frame clones only, minus some. In the table there are more than 30,000 clones, approximately 80% of which are singletons. The material was CD4+ or CD8+ T cells sorted from blood, obtained in a trial of the OX40 agonist ivuxolimab. The receptors come from an adult with an advanced solid tumor such as melanoma, head and neck, liver or kidney cancer. CDR3s include the opening cysteine and the closing phenylalanine or tryptophan. Fields, in order: J gene, D gene, clone size, V gene, CDR3 DNA, CDR3 protein. A D gene is named only where the DNA matches it firmly. Only part of the rows carry a size: once, few, many, or a class if the clone is expanded.

j_call: TRBJ1-1
d_call: -
clone_size: -
v_call: TRBV9
cdr3_nt: TGTGCCAGCAGCGTTTATTCCCAGGCTCGGGTGGACACTGAAGCTTTCTTT
cdr3_aa: CASSVYSQARVDTEAFF

j_call: TRBJ2-1
d_call: -
clone_size: -
v_call: TRBV9
cdr3_nt: TGTGCCAGCAGCGTCTCTCTAGCTCCGACCTACAATGAGCAGTTCTTC
cdr3_aa: CASSVSLAPTYNEQFF

j_call: TRBJ2-6
d_call: -
clone_size: large
v_call: TRBV6-1
cdr3_nt: TGTGCCAGCAGTCGGAGAAGCTCTGGGGCCAACGTCCTGACTTTC
cdr3_aa: CASSRRSSGANVLTF

j_call: TRBJ1-1
d_call: -
clone_size: -
v_call: TRBV28
cdr3_nt: TGTGCCAGCAATGGTTATGGCTCCATGAACACTGAAGCTTTCTTT
cdr3_aa: CASNGYGSMNTEAFF

j_call: TRBJ1-2
d_call: -
clone_size: -
v_call: TRBV7-8
cdr3_nt: TGTGCCAGCAGCTTAGATAACAGGTGGGCTAACTATGGCTACACCTTC
cdr3_aa: CASSLDNRWANYGYTF

j_call: TRBJ1-4
d_call: -
clone_size: -
v_call: TRBV6-1
cdr3_nt: TGTGCCAGCAGTGAGAGGTCAGACTCAACTAATGAAAAACTGTTTTTT
cdr3_aa: CASSERSDSTNEKLFF

j_call: TRBJ1-2
d_call: TRBD1
clone_size: once
v_call: TRBV11-2
cdr3_nt: TGTGCCAGCAGATTTACCGGGACAGGGGGCGACACCTTC
cdr3_aa: CASRFTGTGGDTF

j_call: TRBJ1-3
d_call: -
clone_size: -
v_call: TRBV5-1
cdr3_nt: TGCGCCAGCAGCTCTGAAGGAAACACCATATATTTT
cdr3_aa: CASSSEGNTIYF

j_call: TRBJ1-2
d_call: -
clone_size: once
v_call: TRBV30
cdr3_nt: TGTGCCTTTTCAAACAGGGAGAGAAACCATCCTAACTATGGCTACACCTTC
cdr3_aa: CAFSNRERNHPNYGYTF

j_call: TRBJ2-7
d_call: TRBD1
clone_size: -
v_call: TRBV14
cdr3_nt: TGTGCCAGCAGCCGGGGACAGCTAAGAGGGGACGAGCAGTACTTC
cdr3_aa: CASSRGQLRGDEQYF

j_call: TRBJ1-1
d_call: -
clone_size: once
v_call: TRBV30
cdr3_nt: TGTGCCTGGAGTGTTTCCCAGAACACTGAAGCTTTCTTT
cdr3_aa: CAWSVSQNTEAFF

j_call: TRBJ2-2
d_call: TRBD2
clone_size: -
v_call: TRBV9
cdr3_nt: TGTGCCAGCAGCGCTAGCGGGAACACCGGGGAGCTGTTTTTT
cdr3_aa: CASSASGNTGELFF

j_call: TRBJ2-1
d_call: -
clone_size: -
v_call: TRBV11-2
cdr3_nt: TGTGCCAGCAGCCACGGGGGAATCTACAATGAGCAGTTCTTC
cdr3_aa: CASSHGGIYNEQFF

j_call: TRBJ1-2
d_call: -
clone_size: -
v_call: TRBV5-6
cdr3_nt: TGTGCCAGCAGCTCGAATAGGGTAGATGGCTACACCTTC
cdr3_aa: CASSSNRVDGYTF

j_call: TRBJ1-4
d_call: -
clone_size: few
v_call: TRBV2
cdr3_nt: TGTGCCAGCAGACGACGGACAGAAAAACTGTTTTTT
cdr3_aa: CASRRRTEKLFF

j_call: TRBJ1-1
d_call: -
clone_size: once
v_call: TRBV25-1
cdr3_nt: TGTGCCAGCAGTGAGTCTGCTCCCATGAACACTGAAGCTTTCTTT
cdr3_aa: CASSESAPMNTEAFF

j_call: TRBJ2-1
d_call: TRBD2
clone_size: -
v_call: TRBV7-3
cdr3_nt: TGTGCCAGCAGCCCACCCCCACGAGCGGGGGGTAGTGAGCAGTTCTTC
cdr3_aa: CASSPPPRAGGSEQFF

j_call: TRBJ2-5
d_call: TRBD1
clone_size: -
v_call: TRBV6-1
cdr3_nt: TGTGCCAGCAGTGATTTTACGACAGGGTTCCAAGAGACCCAGTACTTC
cdr3_aa: CASSDFTTGFQETQYF

j_call: TRBJ2-5
d_call: -
clone_size: -
v_call: TRBV6-5
cdr3_nt: TGTGCCAGCAGTTCAGGACTGGAGCAGTACTTC
cdr3_aa: CASSSGLEQYF

j_call: TRBJ1-5
d_call: -
clone_size: -
v_call: TRBV6-1
cdr3_nt: TGTGCCAGCAGTGAATCTCGGGGGAACAGGAGACACAATCAGCCCCAGCATTTT
cdr3_aa: CASSESRGNRRHNQPQHF

j_call: TRBJ1-1
d_call: TRBD1
clone_size: once
v_call: TRBV5-4
cdr3_nt: TGTGCCAGCAGCTTGGGGGGACAGGGTTTGAACACTGAAGCTTTCTTT
cdr3_aa: CASSLGGQGLNTEAFF

j_call: TRBJ2-1
d_call: -
clone_size: few
v_call: TRBV6-5
cdr3_nt: TGTGCCAGCAGTTACTCGGCTAGCTCCTACAATGAGCAGTTCTTC
cdr3_aa: CASSYSASSYNEQFF

j_call: TRBJ2-1
d_call: -
clone_size: -
v_call: TRBV14
cdr3_nt: TGTGCCAGCAGCCAAGCCCGTGGTTGGCAATTTCACTCCTACAATGAGCAGTTCTTC
cdr3_aa: CASSQARGWQFHSYNEQFF

j_call: TRBJ2-3
d_call: TRBD2
clone_size: few
v_call: TRBV2
cdr3_nt: TGTGCCAGCAGTGAAATGGGCGGGGGATCCGATACGCAGTATTTT
cdr3_aa: CASSEMGGGSDTQYF

j_call: TRBJ2-7
d_call: -
clone_size: -
v_call: TRBV28
cdr3_nt: TGTGCCAGCAGTTTTGGGACACAATTCTACGAGCAGTACTTC
cdr3_aa: CASSFGTQFYEQYF

j_call: TRBJ1-1
d_call: -
clone_size: -
v_call: TRBV7-9
cdr3_nt: TGTGCCAGCAAAAGGGGGGCGGCGAACACTGAAGCTTTCTTT
cdr3_aa: CASKRGAANTEAFF

j_call: TRBJ1-2
d_call: TRBD1
clone_size: -
v_call: TRBV9
cdr3_nt: TGTGCCAGCAGCGCCGGGACAGGGATGTATGGCTACACCTTC
cdr3_aa: CASSAGTGMYGYTF